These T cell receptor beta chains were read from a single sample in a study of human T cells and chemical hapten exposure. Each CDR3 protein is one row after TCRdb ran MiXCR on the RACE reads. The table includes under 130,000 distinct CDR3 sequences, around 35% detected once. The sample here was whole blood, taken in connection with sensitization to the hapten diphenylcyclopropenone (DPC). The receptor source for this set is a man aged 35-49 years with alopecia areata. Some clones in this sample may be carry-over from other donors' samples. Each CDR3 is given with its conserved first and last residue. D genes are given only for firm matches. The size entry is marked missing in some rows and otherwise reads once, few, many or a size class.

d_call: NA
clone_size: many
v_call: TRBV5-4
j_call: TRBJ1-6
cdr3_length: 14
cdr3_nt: TGTGCCAGCAGCTTGCAGGATGGGAATTCACCCCTCCACTTT
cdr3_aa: CASSLQDGNSPLHF

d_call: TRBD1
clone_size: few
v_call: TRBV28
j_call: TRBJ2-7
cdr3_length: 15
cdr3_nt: TGTGCCAGCAGTTCATTCACAGGGGGATCAGGGGAGCAGTACTTC
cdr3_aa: CASSSFTGGSGEQYF

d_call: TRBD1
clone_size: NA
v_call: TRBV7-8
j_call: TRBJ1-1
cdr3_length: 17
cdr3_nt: TGTGCCAGCAGCTTTTATCCGGACAGGGGCATGAACACTGAAGCTTTCTTT
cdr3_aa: CASSFYPDRGMNTEAFF

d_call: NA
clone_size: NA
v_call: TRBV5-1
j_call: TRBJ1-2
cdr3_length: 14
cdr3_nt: TGCGCCAGCAGCTTACTTAGCCAGGGCCATGGCTACACCTTC
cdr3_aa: CASSLLSQGHGYTF

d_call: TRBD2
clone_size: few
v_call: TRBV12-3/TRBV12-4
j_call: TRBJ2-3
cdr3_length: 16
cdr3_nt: TGTGCCAGCAGTTTAAATAGTGGCGGGAGAACGGATACGCAGTATTTT
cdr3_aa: CASSLNSGGRTDTQYF

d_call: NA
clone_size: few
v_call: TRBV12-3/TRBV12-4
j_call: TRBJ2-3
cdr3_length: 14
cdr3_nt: TGTGCCAGCAGTTTATTCGGGGGCAGGAATACGCAGTATTTT
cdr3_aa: CASSLFGGRNTQYF

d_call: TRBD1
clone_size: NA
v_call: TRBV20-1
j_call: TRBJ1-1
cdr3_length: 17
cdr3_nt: TGCAGTGCTAGGACTCTGGGGACAGGGGCGATGAACACTGAAGCTTTCTTT
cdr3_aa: CSARTLGTGAMNTEAFF

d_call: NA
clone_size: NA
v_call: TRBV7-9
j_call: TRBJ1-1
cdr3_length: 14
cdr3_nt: TGTGCCAGCATCGACTTGCAGAAAGGGCCAGTAGCTTTCTTT
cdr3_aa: CASIDLQKGPVAFF

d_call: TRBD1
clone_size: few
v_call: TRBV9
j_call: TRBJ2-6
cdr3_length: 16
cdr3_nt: TGTGCCAGCAGCGCATCAGGGGGCCCTGGGGCCAACGTCCTGACTTTC
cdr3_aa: CASSASGGPGANVLTF

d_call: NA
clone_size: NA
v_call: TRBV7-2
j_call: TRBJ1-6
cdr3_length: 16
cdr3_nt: TGTGCCAGCAGCCCGGGATCTACGCATTCAAATTCACCCCTCCACTTT
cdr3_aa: CASSPGSTHSNSPLHF

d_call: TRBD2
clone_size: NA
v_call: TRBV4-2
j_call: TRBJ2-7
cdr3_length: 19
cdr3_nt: TGTGCCAGCAGCCAAGATCAGGTTCTACTAGCGGAGTCCTCCTACGAGCAGTACTTC
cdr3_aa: CASSQDQVLLAESSYEQYF

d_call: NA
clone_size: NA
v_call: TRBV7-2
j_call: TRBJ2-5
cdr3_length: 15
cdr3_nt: TGTGCCAGCAGCCTAAACATGCGGGATTTGGAGACCCAGTACTTC
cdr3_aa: CASSLNMRDLETQYF

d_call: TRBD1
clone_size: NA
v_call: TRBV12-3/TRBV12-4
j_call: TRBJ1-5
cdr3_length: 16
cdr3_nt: TGTGCCAGCAGTGCGGGACAGGGACGTAGCAATCAGCCCCAGCATTTT
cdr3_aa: CASSAGQGRSNQPQHF

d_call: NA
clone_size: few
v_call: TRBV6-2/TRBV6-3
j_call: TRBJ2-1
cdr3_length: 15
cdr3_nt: TGTGCCAGCAGTTACTCGCCAAGTAGTCACGGCGGGCAGTTCTTC
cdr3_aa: CASSYSPSSHGGQFF

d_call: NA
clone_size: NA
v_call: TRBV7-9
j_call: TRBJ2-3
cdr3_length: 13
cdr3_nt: TGTGCCAGCGGCCTGGGGGGCAGCGTCCATCGGTATTTT
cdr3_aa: CASGLGGSVHRYF

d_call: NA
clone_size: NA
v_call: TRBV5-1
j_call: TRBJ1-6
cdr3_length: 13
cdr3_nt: TGCGCCAGCAGCTTGGATGATAATTCACCCCTCCACTTT
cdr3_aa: CASSLDDNSPLHF

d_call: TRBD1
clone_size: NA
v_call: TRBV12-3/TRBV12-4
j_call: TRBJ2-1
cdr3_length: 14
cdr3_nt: TGTGCCAGCAGCCGTCCGGGACAGCCTAATGAGCAGTTCTTC
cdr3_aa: CASSRPGQPNEQFF

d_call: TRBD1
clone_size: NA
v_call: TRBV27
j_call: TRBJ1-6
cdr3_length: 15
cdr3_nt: TGTGCCAGCAGAGTTCCCGGGACAGGGTCTTCACCCCTCCACTTT
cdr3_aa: CASRVPGTGSSPLHF

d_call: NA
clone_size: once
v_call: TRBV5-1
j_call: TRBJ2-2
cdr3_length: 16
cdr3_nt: TGCGCCAGCAGCTTGGAAGGGGCGGGGAACACCGGGGAGCTGTTTTTT
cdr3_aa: CASSLEGAGNTGELFF

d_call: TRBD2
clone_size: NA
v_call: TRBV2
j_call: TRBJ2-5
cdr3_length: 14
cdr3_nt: TGTGCCAGCAGTGAACGGACTAGTCGGGAGACCCAGTACTTC
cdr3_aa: CASSERTSRETQYF

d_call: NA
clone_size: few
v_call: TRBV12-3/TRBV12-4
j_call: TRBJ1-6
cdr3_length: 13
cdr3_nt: TGTGCCAGCAGTTTGTCCGAGGGTACACCCCTCCACTTT
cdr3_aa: CASSLSEGTPLHF

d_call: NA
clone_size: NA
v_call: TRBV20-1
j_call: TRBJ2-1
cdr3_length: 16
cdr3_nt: TGCAGTGCTAGAGACCGCAGGCAACTAGCTTATGATGAGCAGTTCTTC
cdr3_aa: CSARDRRQLAYDEQFF

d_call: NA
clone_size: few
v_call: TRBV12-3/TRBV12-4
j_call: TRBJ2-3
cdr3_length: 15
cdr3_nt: TGTGCCAGCAGTTTAGGCGGGATTAACACAGATACGCAGTATTTT
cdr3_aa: CASSLGGINTDTQYF

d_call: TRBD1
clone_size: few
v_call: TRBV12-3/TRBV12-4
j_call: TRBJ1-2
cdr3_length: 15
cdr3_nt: TGTGCCAGCAGTCGGACAGGGCCTCTGGACTATGGCTACACCTTC
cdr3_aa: CASSRTGPLDYGYTF

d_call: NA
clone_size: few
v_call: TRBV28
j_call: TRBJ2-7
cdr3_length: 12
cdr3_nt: TGTGCCAGCAGTTTATCCCGATACGAGCAGTACTTC
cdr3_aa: CASSLSRYEQYF